Below are 7 T cell receptor beta chains sequenced from a single sample in a study of blood T cells in healthy people across ages. A J-beta primer mix and a sample-barcoded 5' primer were used in a second PCR of about 7 to 12 cycles. TCRdb redid the calling of the 5' RACE reads with MiXCR, one entry per CDR3 protein. The sample holds about 1.8 million distinct CDR3 sequences, approximately 50% seen once. Sequencing was carried out using blood. The source is a woman between 40 and 50 years old in good health.

This sequence joins TRBV7-2 and TRBJ1-1, with unresolved D. V lost 2 bases, J lost 0 bases, and 22 bases lay in between. Germline CDR1 and CDR2: SGHTA and FQGNSA. There are 19 residues in the CDR3. The CDR3 is CASSLIAAGSTQMNTEAFF. CDR3 coding DNA: TGTGCCAGCAGCTTAATTGCGGCAGGATCAACCCAGATGAACACTGAAGCTTTCTTT.

This chain joins TRBV7-8 and TRBJ2-1; no clear D gene. CDR1 and CDR2 (germline): SGHVS, FQNEAQ. The CDR3 runs to 13 residues. V lost 2 bases, J lost 9 bases, and 11 bases lay in between. The CDR3, as DNA: TGTGCCAGCAGCTTATTTAAGCGATTTGAGCAGTTCTTC. It codes for CASSLFKRFEQFF.

This chain connects TRBV20-1 to TRBJ1-1; the D is unclear. CDR1 is DFQATT, CDR2 SNEGSKA, per germline (reference sequence). V was pared by 6 bases and J by 1 base, with 9 bases between. The CDR3 totals 12 residues. The chain's CDR3 is CSAQAPNTEAFF. The CDR3 DNA follows: TGCAGTGCCCAGGCTCCGAACACTGAAGCTTTCTTT.

The rearrangement joins TRBV4-3 to TRBJ2-7, with D maybe TRBD1 (5 bases). Germline V lookup: CDR1 LGHNA, CDR2 YSLEER. Trimming removed 1 base at V and 6 bases at J, with 25 bases between. This CDR3 has 18 amino acids. The CDR3 DNA reads as TGCGCCAGCAGCCAAGGGGGCGGAAACTCGGCGGCTTCTCGCGAGCAGTACTTC. Protein product: CASSQGGGNSAASREQYF.

The chain uses TRBV3-1 and TRBJ1-2; D is perhaps TRBD1 (5 bases). CDR1 is LGHDT, CDR2 YNNKEL, per germline (reference sequence). CDR3 size: 16 residues. The V end was cut by 2 bases, the J end by 6 bases, with 19 bases between. The CDR3 DNA sequence: TGTGCCAGCAGCCAAAGTAGTCGAGGGTTGGGGCATGGCTACACCTTC. Translating it yields CASSQSSRGLGHGYTF.

This clonotype turned up a few times. The V gene is TRBV27, the J gene TRBJ2-3; TRBD2 matches at 7 bases. CDR1 is MNHEY, CDR2 SMNVEV, per germline (reference sequence). This CDR3 is 15 amino acids long. V lost 5 bases to trimming and J lost 2 bases; unmatched junction nucleotides: 7. CDR3 sequence reads: CASSVDGTTTDTQYF. CDR3 nucleotide sequence: TGTGCCAGCAGTGTAGACGGGACTACCACAGATACGCAGTATTTT.

The chain uses TRBV3-1 and TRBJ2-1, with a possible D match to TRBD2 (6 bases). Germline V gives CDR1 LGHDT, CDR2 YNNKEL (reference sequence). This CDR3 contains 15 residues. Trimming cost V 4 bases and J 12 bases, with 22 bases left between them. The CDR3 sequence: CASSPFSGPGLGQFF. CDR3 nucleotides: TGTGCCAGCAGCCCCTTTTCGGGCCCGGGACTTGGGCAGTTCTTC.